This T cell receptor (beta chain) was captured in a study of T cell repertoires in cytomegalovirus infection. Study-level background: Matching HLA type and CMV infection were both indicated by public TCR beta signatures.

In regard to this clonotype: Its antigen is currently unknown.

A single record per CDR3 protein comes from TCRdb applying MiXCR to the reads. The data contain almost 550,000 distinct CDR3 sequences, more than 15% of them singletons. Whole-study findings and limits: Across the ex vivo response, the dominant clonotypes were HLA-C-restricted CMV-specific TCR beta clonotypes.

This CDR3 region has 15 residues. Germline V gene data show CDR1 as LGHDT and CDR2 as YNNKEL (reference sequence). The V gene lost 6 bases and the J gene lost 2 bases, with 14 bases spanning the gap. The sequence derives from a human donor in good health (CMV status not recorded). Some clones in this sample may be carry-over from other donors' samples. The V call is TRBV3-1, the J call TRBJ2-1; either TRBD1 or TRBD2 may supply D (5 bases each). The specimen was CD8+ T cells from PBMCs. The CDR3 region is CASSVEGTAYNEQFF. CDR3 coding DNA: TGTGCCAGCAGTGTAGAGGGGACCGCCTACAATGAGCAGTTCTTC.